The 21 T cell receptor beta chains below come from one sample, sequenced in a study of shared clonotypes between healthy human individuals. Profiling relied on immunoSEQ multiplex PCR, and the TCRdb table lists in-frame clones only, not all of them. The profile shows roughly 500,000 clones, more than 65% of them singletons. The specimen sequenced was PBMCs. Receptors were obtained from a woman aged 40 to 50 in good health. Some clones in this sample may be carry-over from other donors' samples.

V and J are TRBV4-3 and TRBJ2-1, with D perhaps matching TRBD2 (5 bases). The ends were cut back, 1 base at V and 8 bases at J, with 21 bases in the middle. The CDR3 has 17 residues. Germline V gene lookup returns CDR1 LGHNA and CDR2 YSLEER. For the CDR3, the DNA is TGCGCCAGCAGCCAAGTCCCTGCCACGGACTTTCGGCATGAGCAGTTCTTC. Its translation is CASSQVPATDFRHEQFF.

CDR3: CASSYTGRDNEQFF. The CDR3 nucleotides are TGTGCCAGCTCGTACACAGGGAGAGACAATGAGCAGTTCTTC. V and J are TRBV18 and TRBJ2-1, with D possibly matching TRBD1 (6 bases). V was pared by 6 bases and J by 5 bases, with 14 bases between. Germline CDR1 KGHSH, CDR2 LQKENI. The CDR3 extends over 14 amino acids.

This chain uses TRBV7-2 with TRBJ1-5; possible D gene TRBD1, 5 bases. This CDR3 is built from 16 residues. V dropped 5 bases and J dropped 3 bases, with 17 bases sitting between them. Looked up from germline, CDR1 is SGHTA and CDR2 is FQGNSA. The CDR3, as DNA: TGTGCCAGCAGCCCTCATGGGGGAGGGAACAATCAGCCCCAGCATTTT. Amino acid sequence: CASSPHGGGNNQPQHF. The full variable domain, rest sourced from reference TRBV7-2 and TRBJ1-5, is GAGVSQSPSNKVTEKGKDVELRCDPISGHTALYWYRQSLGQGLEFLIYFQGNSAPDKSGLPSDRFSAERTGGSVSTLTIQRTQQEDSAVYLCASSPHGGGNNQPQHFGDGTRLSIL.

V usage is TRBV11-2 and J usage is TRBJ2-5, with TRBD1 as a possible D gene (8 bases). The J call may not be correct, given that the DNA end is closer to TRBJ2-7. This CDR3 comprises 16 residues. Germline loops: CDR1 SGHAT, CDR2 FQNNGV. The CDR3 region is CASSYRGGTSSYEQYF. The CDR3 DNA sequence: TGTGCCAGCAGCTACAGGGGGGGCACTAGCAGCTACGAGCAGTACTTC.

Note on this clone: Sequence at one end of the junction differs from germline and may be a read error. The chain has TRBV7-7 and TRBJ2-5, with D possibly being TRBD2 (5 bases). Per germline, CDR1 SSHAT and CDR2 FNYEAQ (reference sequence). The CDR3 runs 15 residues. The CDR3 DNA reads as TGTGCTAGCAGCTTAGCGTTTTCGGGGCAAGAGACCCAGTACTTC. This sequence encodes CASSLAFSGQETQYF.

Note on this clone: Other DNA sequences within the sample encode an identical CDR3. The J gene is TRBJ1-5, the V gene TRBV5-1; D not resolved. CDR3 length: 13 amino acids. Per germline, CDR1 SGHRS and CDR2 YFSETQ. V lost 0 bases and J lost 5, with 6 bases in between. The CDR3 loop is CASSLGPDQPQHF. CDR3 DNA: TGCGCCAGCAGCTTGGGACCGGATCAGCCCCAGCATTTT.

V and J are TRBV7-9 and TRBJ1-1; 10 bases are a match to TRBD1. V lost 4 bases to trimming and J lost 6 bases; unmatched junction nucleotides: 2. Germline CDR1 SEHNR, CDR2 FQNEAQ (reference sequence). The CDR3 covers 13 residues. The CDR3, as DNA: TGTGCCAGCAGCTATGGGACAGGGGCTGAAGCTTTCTTT. Protein: CASSYGTGAEAFF.

This rearrangement joins TRBV15 to TRBJ2-2; TRBD2 aligns across 7 bases. Germline CDR1 is LNHNV and CDR2 is YYDKDF (reference sequence). The CDR3 loop spans 15 amino acids. Trimming removed 4 bases from V and 6 bases from J; junction bases left unmatched: 8. The CDR3 reads CATSIITGGAGELFF. CDR3 bases: TGTGCCACCAGCATCATTACTGGGGGGGCCGGGGAGCTGTTTTTT.

This chain joins TRBV4-1 and TRBJ2-1; TRBD2 agrees at 11 bases. This CDR3 contains 17 residues. CDR1 and CDR2 (germline): MGHRA, YSYEKL. V trimming: 2 bases; J trimming: 6 bases; junction bases outside the gene matches: 9. CDR3 sequence reads: CASSQPTGTSGLNEQFF. CDR3 nucleotides: TGCGCCAGCAGCCAACCCACCGGGACTAGCGGCCTCAATGAGCAGTTCTTC.

This clone was counted a single time. This sequence joins TRBV25-1 and TRBJ2-3; D not certain. The CDR3 is made up of 15 amino acids. Trimming took 5 bases from V and 0 from J, leaving 12 bases between them. Germline V gene sequence: CDR1 MGHDK, CDR2 SYGVNS. The CDR3 spells CASSPFTASTDTQYF. The CDR3 region has the DNA TGTGCCAGCAGTCCGTTCACAGCTAGCACAGATACGCAGTATTTT.

The chain couples TRBV15 to TRBJ2-1, with D perhaps matching TRBD2 (5 bases). V was cut by 3 bases and J by 9 bases, with 9 bases left in between. CDR3 size: 12 residues. Germline loops: CDR1 LNHNV, CDR2 YYDKDF (reference sequence). The CDR3 bases are TGTGCCACCAGCAGGCCCAGCGGTGAGCAGTTCTTC. The encoded protein is CATSRPSGEQFF.

The chain recombines TRBV4-1 with TRBJ2-7; 8 nucleotides align to TRBD2. The CDR3 spans 19 residues. Germline V gene sequence: CDR1 MGHRA, CDR2 YSYEKL. Losses at the gene ends were 0 bases for V and 6 bases for J; bases not matched to a gene: 19. The CDR3 DNA is TGCGCCAGCAGCCAAGATTTTTCCGGGAGGGGCGGAGAAAGACGCGAGCAGTACTTC. Its protein product is CASSQDFSGRGGERREQYF.

The rearrangement uses TRBV5-1 and TRBJ1-1, with D hard to call. This CDR3 has 15 residues. The germline CDR1 and CDR2 sequences are SGHRS and YFSETQ. V lost 0 bases and J 1 base, leaving 10 bases between the germline ends. The CDR3 region has the DNA TGCGCCAGCAGCTTGGTCGACATAAAGAACACTGAAGCTTTCTTT. It codes for CASSLVDIKNTEAFF.

The chain carries TRBV6-5 and TRBJ1-1; D gene unclear. The V gene's germline CDR1 is MNHEY and CDR2 SVGAGI. Trimming cost V 4 bases and J 1 base, with 7 bases left between them. The CDR3 consists of 13 residues. CDR3: CASSSAQNTEAFF. The CDR3 DNA sequence: TGTGCCAGCAGTTCAGCCCAGAACACTGAAGCTTTCTTT.

V gene TRBV7-2 combines with J gene TRBJ2-1; D is possibly TRBD2 (5 bases). This CDR3 region has 15 residues. Germline assignment: CDR1 SGHTA and CDR2 FQGNSA. Trimming shortened V by 1 base and J by 3 bases, and 10 bases separated the two germline ends. CDR3 amino acids: CASSLERADYNEQFF. Written as DNA, the CDR3 is TGTGCCAGCAGCTTAGAGAGGGCAGACTACAATGAGCAGTTCTTC.

The chain combines TRBV7-9 with TRBJ2-3, with TRBD2 identical over 9 bases. This CDR3 comprises 14 residues. Germline values: CDR1 SEHNR, CDR2 FQNEAQ (reference sequence). The junction had 4 bases not matched to a gene; V was cut back by 9 bases and J by 0 bases. The CDR3: CASLGLASTDTQYF. CDR3 bases: TGTGCCAGTCTCGGACTAGCGAGCACAGATACGCAGTATTTT.

The J gene is TRBJ2-1, the V gene TRBV30; tentative D call: TRBD2 (6 bases). V was clipped by 2 bases and J by 9 bases, with 26 bases between them. CDR1 and CDR2 from the germline V gene are GTSNPN and SVGIG (reference sequence). This CDR3 region has 17 residues. The CDR3 loop reads CAWSSTMRGRDFGEQFF. The CDR3, as DNA: TGTGCCTGGAGTAGTACGATGAGGGGTCGGGACTTCGGTGAGCAGTTCTTC. Looking up the rest from reference TRBV30 and TRBJ2-1 gives the full variable domain: SQTIHQWPATLVQPVGSPLSLECTVEGTSNPNLYWYRQAAGRGLQLLFYSVGIGQISSEVPQNLSASRPQDRQFILSSKKLLLSDSGFYLCAWSSTMRGRDFGEQFFGPGTRLTVL.

This chain links TRBV28 with TRBJ1-2; weak D call: TRBD1 (5 bases). V lost 6 bases and J lost 0, with 14 bases in between. Germline V lookup: CDR1 MDHEN, CDR2 SYDVKM. The CDR3 runs to 15 residues. The CDR3 sequence: CASRVTGGTNYGYTF. The CDR3 region has the DNA TGTGCCAGCAGAGTAACCGGGGGAACTAACTATGGCTACACCTTC.

V and J are TRBV2 and TRBJ2-7; the D is unclear. V was pared by 2 bases and J by 1 base, with 15 bases between. Germline values: CDR1 SNHLY, CDR2 FYNNEI. This CDR3 has 16 residues. This CDR3 reads CASSEYGRTESYEQYF. CDR3 in DNA: TGTGCCAGCAGTGAATATGGTCGGACGGAGTCCTACGAGCAGTACTTC.

This clone has more than one count but fewer than ten. The chain employs TRBV6-1 and TRBJ1-5, with 7 bases that match TRBD1. J was trimmed by 6 bases and V by 7 bases; bases with no gene match: 12. The CDR3 totals 15 residues. The germline V gene encodes CDR1 MNHNS and CDR2 SASEGT. The CDR3 sequence is CASTWSQGEGQPQHF. The CDR3 DNA reads TGTGCCAGCACGTGGAGTCAGGGGGAAGGTCAGCCCCAGCATTTT.

This clone was picked up one time. V usage is TRBV19 and J usage is TRBJ2-2; D call uncertain. Trimming stripped 8 bases from V and 2 bases from J, with 6 bases between. Germline V gene sequence: CDR1 LNHDA, CDR2 SQIVND (reference sequence). The CDR3 consists of 12 residues. This CDR3 reads CASSSNTGELFF. The CDR3 DNA reads TGTGCCAGTTCCTCAAACACCGGGGAGCTGTTTTTT.